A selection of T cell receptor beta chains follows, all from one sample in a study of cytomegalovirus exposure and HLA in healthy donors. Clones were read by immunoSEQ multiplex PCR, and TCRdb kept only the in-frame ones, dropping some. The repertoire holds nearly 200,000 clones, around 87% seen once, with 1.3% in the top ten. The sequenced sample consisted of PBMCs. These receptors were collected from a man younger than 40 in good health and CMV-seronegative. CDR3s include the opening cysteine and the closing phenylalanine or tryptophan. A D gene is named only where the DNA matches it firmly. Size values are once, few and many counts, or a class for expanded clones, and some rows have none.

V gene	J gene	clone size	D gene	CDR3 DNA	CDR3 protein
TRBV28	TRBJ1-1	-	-	TGTGCCAGCAGATACTCTCAGGGTCGGGTCACTGAAGCTTTCTTT	CASRYSQGRVTEAFF
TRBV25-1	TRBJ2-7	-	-	TGTGCCAGCAGTGAAGAGGGACAACCAACCTACGAGCAGTACTTC	CASSEEGQPTYEQYF
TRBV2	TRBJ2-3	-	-	TGTGCCAGCAGTGAAGAGAGGGATACGCAGTATTTT	CASSEERDTQYF
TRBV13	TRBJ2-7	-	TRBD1	TGTGCCAGCAGCTCACAAACCGCCGGGACAGGGAGCTACGAGCAGTACTTC	CASSSQTAGTGSYEQYF
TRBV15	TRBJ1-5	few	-	TGTGCCTCCGGGTTGGGCAATCAGCCCCAGCATTTT	CASGLGNQPQHF
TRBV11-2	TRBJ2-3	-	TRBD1	TGTGCCAGCAGCTTAGTAAGGGGGCCCACAGATACGCAGTATTTT	CASSLVRGPTDTQYF
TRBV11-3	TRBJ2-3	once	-	TGTGCCAGCAGCGGCCCCTTAGATACGCAGTATTTT	CASSGPLDTQYF
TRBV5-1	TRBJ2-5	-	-	TGCGCCAGCAGCTTTTCAGGGGCCCAAGAGACCCAGTACTTC	CASSFSGAQETQYF
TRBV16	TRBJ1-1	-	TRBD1	TGTGCCAGCAGCGAACAGGGGGCGCGAACTGAAGCTTTCTTT	CASSEQGARTEAFF
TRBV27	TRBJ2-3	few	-	TGTGCCAGCAGTTTTAACGCGGGGAGCACAGATACGCAGTATTTT	CASSFNAGSTDTQYF
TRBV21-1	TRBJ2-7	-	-	TGTGCCAGCAGCACAACCGGGACAGGGAGTAAGTACGAGCAGTACTTC	CASSTTGTGSKYEQYF
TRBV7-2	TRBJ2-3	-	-	TGTGCCAGCTCAATACCGGGAAACACAGATACGCAGTATTTT	CASSIPGNTDTQYF
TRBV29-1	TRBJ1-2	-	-	TGCAGCGTTGAAGTGTCGGACACCTATGGCTACACCTTC	CSVEVSDTYGYTF
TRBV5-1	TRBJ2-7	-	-	TGCGCCAGCAGCCCGACGCAGGGATCCTACGAGCAGTACTTC	CASSPTQGSYEQYF
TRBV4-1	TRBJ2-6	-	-	TGCGCCAGCAGCCAAGTAGGGGGGGCTGGGGCCAACGTCCTGACTTTC	CASSQVGGAGANVLTF
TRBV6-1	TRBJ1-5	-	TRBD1	TGTGCCAGCAGTGATACAGGGGAACAGCCCCAGCATTTT	CASSDTGEQPQHF
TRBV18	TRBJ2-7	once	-	TGTGCCAGCTCACAGGCGGGCAGGGGCTCTGCCGAGCAGTACTTC	CASSQAGRGSAEQYF
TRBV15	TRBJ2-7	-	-	TGTGCCACCAGCAGCGGGTTCTCCTCCTCCGAGCAGTACTTC	CATSSGFSSSEQYF
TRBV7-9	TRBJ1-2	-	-	TGTGCCAGCAGCGATCCGGCTACTATTGTCTACACCTTC	CASSDPATIVYTF
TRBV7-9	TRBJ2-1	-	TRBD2	TGTGCCAGCAGACCCTCTAGCGGGAATGAGCAGTTCTTC	CASRPSSGNEQFF
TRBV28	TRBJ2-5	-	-	TGTGCCAGCAGGTCTACCGGGGGGTTAGGGGGGACCCAGTACTTC	CASRSTGGLGGTQYF
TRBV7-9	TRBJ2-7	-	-	TGTGCCAGCAGCCCGTCTGGGGGGACCTACGAGCAGTACTTC	CASSPSGGTYEQYF
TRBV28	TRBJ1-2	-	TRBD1	TGTGCCAGCAGGAAGCAGGGGGTAAACTATGGCTACACCTTC	CASRKQGVNYGYTF
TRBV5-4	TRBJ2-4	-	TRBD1	TGTGCCAGCAGCGGCGGACAGGGCTTAGCCAAAAACATTCAGTACTTC	CASSGGQGLAKNIQYF
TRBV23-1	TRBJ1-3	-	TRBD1	TGCGCCACCTTTGGGGGACAGATCCCACTCTACAACTCTGGAAACACCATATATTTT	CATFGGQIPLYNSGNTIYF
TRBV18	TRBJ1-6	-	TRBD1	TGTGCCAGCTCACAGGACAGGGAAAATTCACCCCTCCACTTT	CASSQDRENSPLHF
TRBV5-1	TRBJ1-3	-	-	TGCGCCAGCAGATCAAGCCACAGTAGCTCTGGAAACACCATATATTTT	CASRSSHSSSGNTIYF
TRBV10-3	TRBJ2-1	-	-	TGTGCCATCAGTGAGTCTTGGCAGGATAACAATGAGCAGTTCTTC	CAISESWQDNNEQFF
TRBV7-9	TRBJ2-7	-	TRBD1	TGTGCCAGCAGCTTAGCATTTTCGCAGGGGGCACGCTACGAGCAGTACTTC	CASSLAFSQGARYEQYF
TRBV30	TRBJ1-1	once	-	TGTGCCTGGAGTGGAGGGGGATCGTACTCTGAAGCTTTCTTT	CAWSGGGSYSEAFF
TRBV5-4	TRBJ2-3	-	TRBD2	TGTGCCAGCAGACCTTTAGCGGGGGGGTACGATACGCAGTATTTT	CASRPLAGGYDTQYF
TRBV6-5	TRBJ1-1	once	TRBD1	TGTGCCAGCAGTTACAGGCAGGGGGCGACTGAAGCTTTCTTT	CASSYRQGATEAFF
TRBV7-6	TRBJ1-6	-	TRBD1	TGTGCCAGCAGCTTAAGACAGGGCCTTAATTCACCCCTCCACTTT	CASSLRQGLNSPLHF
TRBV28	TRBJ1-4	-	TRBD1	TGTGCCAGCAGTTGGGCCGACAGGGCCGTTAATGAAAAACTGTTTTTT	CASSWADRAVNEKLFF